The 29 T cell receptor beta chains given below trace back to one sample, sequenced in a study of CXCR3-negative and CXCR3-positive naive CD8 T cells. Study results and caveats: A higher hydrophobicity marked the TRB CDR3s of CXCR3-positive naive cells versus CXCR3-negative naive cells.

No antigen has been identified for these receptors. UMI-tagged TRB cDNA libraries were built via 5' RACE. TCRdb reanalyzed the 5' RACE reads, giving one entry per CDR3 protein sequence and no DNA. This repertoire comprises 130,000 to 150,000 distinct CDR3 sequences; its ten largest clones make up around 0.3%. Sequencing was performed on naive CXCR3+ CD8+ T cells from blood. The subset was: CD45RO-CCR7+CD27+CD95- naive CD8+ T cells expressing CXCR3 (TNR3+). The receptors stem from a human donor in good health. Some clones in this sample may be carry-over from other donors' samples.

CDR3 residues: CASSYEWDGNTEAFF. The J gene is TRBJ1-1, the V gene TRBV6-2 or TRBV6-3; lacking DNA, the TRBD1 call made by TCRdb goes unchecked. This CDR3 comprises 15 residues. Looked up from germline, CDR1 is MNHEY and CDR2 is SVGEGT.

The chain uses TRBV20-1 and TRBJ1-1; TCRdb's D gene call, TRBD1, goes unchecked for lack of DNA. Germline CDR1 reads DFQATT; CDR2 reads SNEGSKA (reference sequence). The CDR3 is 14 amino acids. CDR3: CSARGTGGGVEAFF.

CDR3 residues: CASSQLGQVGDQPQHF. The V and J genes are TRBV4-2 and TRBJ1-5; TCRdb's D gene call, TRBD1, goes unchecked for lack of DNA. CDR1 and CDR2 from the germline V gene are LGHNA and YNFKEQ. The CDR3 is 16 amino acids.

V gene TRBV6-4 combines with J gene TRBJ2-1. The CDR3 has 14 residues. Germline V CDR1 and CDR2: MRHNA, SNTAGT. The CDR3 spells CASSDLEGSYEQFF.

The chain joins TRBV19 to TRBJ2-7; no DNA is available, so the TRBD2 call from TCRdb remains unchecked. Germline V gene sequence: CDR1 LNHDA, CDR2 SQIVND (reference sequence). The length of the CDR3 is 15 residues. The CDR3 sequence: CASSTRDSTSYEQYF.

CDR3: CAISEIPGQGGRGAQYF. The chain couples TRBV10-3 to TRBJ2-3; TCRdb picks TRBD1, but there is no DNA to check that call. The CDR3 runs 17 residues. Germline V CDR1 and CDR2: ENHRY, SYGVKD.

The V call is TRBV25-1, the J call TRBJ1-4; TCRdb's D gene call, TRBD1, goes unchecked for lack of DNA. Per germline, CDR1 MGHDK and CDR2 SYGVNS. The length of the CDR3 is 14 residues. CDR3 sequence reads: CASSAGTGIGKLFF.

The genes are TRBV29-1 and TRBJ2-1; the TRBD2 assignment by TCRdb is unverifiable without DNA. The CDR3 has 15 residues. The germline V gene has CDR1 SQVTM and CDR2 ANQGSEA. CDR3 sequence: CSVALADNPPNEQFF.

The chain couples TRBV5-1 to TRBJ2-1; TCRdb returns TRBD1, unconfirmable since there is no DNA. Germline CDR1 SGHRS, CDR2 YFSETQ. The CDR3 sequence is 12 residues long. This CDR3 reads CASSLEGWEQFF. The entire variable domain, with the rest obtained from reference TRBV5-1 and TRBJ2-1, is as follows: KAGVTQTPRYLIKTRGQQVTLSCSPISGHRSVSWYQQTPGQGLQFLFEYFSETQRNKGNFPGRFSGRQFSNSRSEMNVSTLELGDSALYLCASSLEGWEQFFGPGTRLTVL.

This rearrangement joins TRBV12-3 or TRBV12-4 to TRBJ2-7. The CDR3 has 14 residues. The CDR3 region is CASSAWGRSDEQYF.

This chain uses TRBV7-8 with TRBJ1-1; TCRdb's assignment of TRBD1 cannot be checked, as there is no DNA. CDR1 is SGHVS and CDR2 is FQNEAQ in the germline V gene. The CDR3 loop spans 16 amino acids. CDR3 region: CASSALAGQGDSEALF.

The chain recombines TRBV7-9 with TRBJ2-1; the TRBD2 assignment by TCRdb is unverifiable without DNA. CDR1 and CDR2 (germline): SEHNR, FQNEAQ (reference sequence). The CDR3 consists of 13 residues. This CDR3 is CASKRDWGNEQFF.

This chain uses TRBV7-9 with TRBJ2-6. The CDR3 loop spans 15 amino acids. Germline loops: CDR1 SEHNR, CDR2 FQNEAQ (reference sequence). The CDR3 is CASSLPFSGANVLTF.

The genes are TRBV11-2 and TRBJ2-3; TCRdb calls TRBD2, which cannot be checked without DNA. The germline V gene encodes CDR1 SGHAT and CDR2 FQNNGV. This CDR3 has 12 residues. The CDR3 protein is CATFGRDLAQYF.

The V and J genes are TRBV29-1 and TRBJ1-1. The CDR3 is 14 residues long. Germline V gene sequence: CDR1 SQVTM, CDR2 ANQGSEA. CDR3 amino acids: CSALGRQGNTEAFF. Full variable domain (rest looked up from reference TRBV29-1 and TRBJ1-1): SAVISQKPSRDICQRGTSLTIQCQVDSQVTMMFWYRQQPGQSLTLIATANQGSEATYESGFVIDKFPISRPNLTFSTLTVSNMSPEDSSIYLCSALGRQGNTEAFFGQGTRLTVV.

This chain joins TRBV15 and TRBJ2-7. The CDR3 has 14 amino acids. Per the germline V gene, CDR1 is LNHNV and CDR2 is YYDKDF (reference sequence). The CDR3 spells CATSRDRTSHEQYF.

The chain joins TRBV7-9 to TRBJ2-7; there is no DNA to check the TCRdb D call of TRBD1. The CDR3 sequence is 13 residues long. Germline CDR1 is SEHNR and CDR2 is FQNEAQ (reference sequence). The CDR3 sequence is CASSPPGGNEQYF.

The rearrangement links TRBV6-4 to TRBJ2-6; TCRdb gives TRBD1 as the D gene, but with no DNA this cannot be confirmed. The CDR3 is made up of 16 amino acids. Germline loops: CDR1 MRHNA, CDR2 SNTAGT. CDR3 loop: CASSDQGASGANVLTF.

The chain employs TRBV7-2 and TRBJ2-7; TCRdb gives TRBD2 as the D gene, but with no DNA this cannot be confirmed. The CDR3 covers 13 residues. Germline V gene lookup returns CDR1 SGHTA and CDR2 FQGNSA. Here the CDR3 reads CASSLGTSVEQYF.

The chain recombines TRBV2 with TRBJ2-5. Per germline, CDR1 SNHLY and CDR2 FYNNEI. CDR3 length: 12 amino acids. CDR3 residues: CASSWNQETQYF.

J is TRBJ2-7 and V is TRBV6-5. The CDR3 contains 12 residues. Germline assignment: CDR1 MNHEY and CDR2 SVGAGI. The CDR3 is CASSEPSYEQYF.

The chain has TRBV29-1 and TRBJ2-5; as DNA is missing, the TRBD1 call by TCRdb cannot be tested. The germline V gene has CDR1 SQVTM and CDR2 ANQGSEA. The CDR3 is made up of 16 amino acids. CDR3 amino acids: CSVEWRNRGLQETQYF.

This chain connects TRBV5-1 to TRBJ2-2; TCRdb proposes TRBD2, but this gene call is untestable without DNA. This CDR3 is 16 amino acids long. Germline V gene lookup returns CDR1 SGHRS and CDR2 YFSETQ. The CDR3 loop reads CASSLGLAGYTGELFF. Drawing the rest from reference TRBV5-1 and TRBJ2-2, the complete variable domain is KAGVTQTPRYLIKTRGQQVTLSCSPISGHRSVSWYQQTPGQGLQFLFEYFSETQRNKGNFPGRFSGRQFSNSRSEMNVSTLELGDSALYLCASSLGLAGYTGELFFGEGSRLTVL.

This CDR3 reads CASSADGRAPMTPLHF. The chain has TRBV9 and TRBJ1-6. This CDR3 spans 16 amino acids. Per the germline V gene, CDR1 is SGDLS and CDR2 is YYNGEE. The entire variable domain, with the rest obtained from reference TRBV9 and TRBJ1-6, is as follows: DSGVTQTPKHLITATGQRVTLRCSPRSGDLSVYWYQQSLDQGLQFLIQYYNGEERAKGNILERFSAQQFPDLHSELNLSSLELGDSALYFCASSADGRAPMTPLHFGNGTRLTVT.

The CDR3: CASSSYRTGVRRTEAFF. The chain employs TRBV28 and TRBJ1-1; TCRdb calls TRBD1, which cannot be checked without DNA. The CDR3 totals 17 residues. Per germline, CDR1 MDHEN and CDR2 SYDVKM.

V gene TRBV30 combines with J gene TRBJ2-2; no DNA is available, so the TRBD2 call from TCRdb remains unchecked. This CDR3 spans 17 amino acids. Germline V gene lookup returns CDR1 GTSNPN and CDR2 SVGIG (reference sequence). The CDR3 is CAWSVQFNGTNTGELFF.

This chain links TRBV29-1 with TRBJ1-2; as DNA is missing, the TRBD1 call by TCRdb cannot be tested. This CDR3 is built from 16 residues. Germline V CDR1 and CDR2: SQVTM, ANQGSEA. The CDR3 sequence: CSADPHGTATVYGYTF. Drawing the rest from reference TRBV29-1 and TRBJ1-2, the complete variable domain is SAVISQKPSRDICQRGTSLTIQCQVDSQVTMMFWYRQQPGQSLTLIATANQGSEATYESGFVIDKFPISRPNLTFSTLTVSNMSPEDSSIYLCSADPHGTATVYGYTFGSGTRLTVV.

The gene calls are TRBV28 and TRBJ2-5; TCRdb lists TRBD1, though no DNA is available to test this call. The CDR3 consists of 16 residues. The germline V gene encodes CDR1 MDHEN and CDR2 SYDVKM. CDR3 region: CASSLPSTGIEETQYF.

V is TRBV29-1 and J is TRBJ2-7; TCRdb selects TRBD2, and the lack of DNA leaves this call unchecked. Germline V gene sequence: CDR1 SQVTM, CDR2 ANQGSEA. The CDR3 length is 16 residues. The CDR3 protein is CSVVASGNRLGYEQYF.